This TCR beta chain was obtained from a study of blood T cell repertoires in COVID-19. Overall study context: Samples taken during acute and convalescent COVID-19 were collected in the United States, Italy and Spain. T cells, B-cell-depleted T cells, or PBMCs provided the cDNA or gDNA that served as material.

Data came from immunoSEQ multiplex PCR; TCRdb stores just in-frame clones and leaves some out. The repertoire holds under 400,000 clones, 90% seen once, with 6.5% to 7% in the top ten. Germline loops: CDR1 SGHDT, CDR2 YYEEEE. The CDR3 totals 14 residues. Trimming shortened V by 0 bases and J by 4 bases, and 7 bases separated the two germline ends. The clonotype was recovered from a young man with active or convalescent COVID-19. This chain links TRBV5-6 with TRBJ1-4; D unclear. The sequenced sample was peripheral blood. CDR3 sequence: CASSLGLNNEKLFF. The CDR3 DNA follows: TGTGCCAGCAGCTTGGGGCTCAATAATGAAAAACTGTTTTTT.